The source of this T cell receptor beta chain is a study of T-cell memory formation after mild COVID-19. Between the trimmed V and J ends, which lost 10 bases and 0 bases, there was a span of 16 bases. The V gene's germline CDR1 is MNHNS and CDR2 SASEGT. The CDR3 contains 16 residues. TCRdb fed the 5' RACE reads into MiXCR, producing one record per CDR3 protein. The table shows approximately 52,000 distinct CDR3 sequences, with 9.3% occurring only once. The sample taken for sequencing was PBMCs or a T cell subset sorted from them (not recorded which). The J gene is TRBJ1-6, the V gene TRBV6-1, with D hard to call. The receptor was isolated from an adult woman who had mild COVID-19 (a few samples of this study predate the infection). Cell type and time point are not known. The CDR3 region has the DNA TGTGCCATACTGCGTCAGTCAAACTCCTATAATTCACCCCTCCACTTT. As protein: CAILRQSNSYNSPLHF.